The 10 T cell receptor beta chains below were found in one sample sequenced in a study of T-cell reconstitution after alpha-beta-depleted transplantation in children (TCRdb year 2016). Library construction relied on PCR. Instrument on record: Illumina HiSeq 2500. TCR libraries were prepared with molecular barcoding, using unique molecular identifiers to normalize TCRbeta repertoire quantification. TCRdb handled the public reads itself, with Q25 trimming in fastp and clone calling in MiXCR, and kept productive beta chains. Under each unique CDR3 protein, matching rows form one entry showing the most common genes and DNA. The sample table shows about 610,000 distinct CDR3 sequences, and roughly a tenth are seen once. The ten biggest clones cover about 4.3% of the sample. The starting material was PBMCs from the stem cell graft donor, obtained from the stem cell graft. The receptors were gathered from a human donor who donated a stem cell graft to a child with acute myeloid leukemia.

This clonotype occurred many times. V is TRBV7-9 and J is TRBJ2-5; D remains ambiguous. With 2 bases removed from V and 0 bases from J, the gap between germline ends came to 4 bases. This CDR3 is built from 13 residues. From germline, CDR1 is SEHNR and CDR2 FQNEAQ (reference sequence). The CDR3 region is CASSLIYQETQYF. The CDR3 DNA reads TGTGCCAGCAGCTTAATTTACCAAGAGACCCAGTACTTC.

This clonotype has a single count. The gene calls are TRBV5-1 and TRBJ2-5; 13 bases are a match to TRBD2. V lost 2 bases, J lost 5 bases, and 6 bases stayed unmatched. This CDR3 comprises 16 residues. Germline CDR1 reads SGHRS; CDR2 reads YFSETQ. In DNA, the CDR3 is TGCGCCAGCAGCTTTACTAGCGGGAGGGCTGTTGAGACCCAGTACTTC. Its translation: CASSFTSGRAVETQYF.

This clonotype has at least ten counts. V usage is TRBV3-1 and J usage is TRBJ2-7, with 12 bases aligning to TRBD2. The CDR3 runs 16 residues. Germline V lookup: CDR1 LGHDT, CDR2 YNNKEL (reference sequence). Unmatched junction bases numbered 7, after V lost 1 base and J lost 6 bases. The CDR3 DNA sequence: TGTGCCAGCAGCCAAGCCCTACGGACTAGCGGGACCGAGCAGTACTTC. Translation gives CASSQALRTSGTEQYF.

The gene calls are TRBV9 and TRBJ2-5; possible D gene TRBD2, 5 bases. With 0 bases removed from V and 4 bases from J, the gap between germline ends came to 7 bases. Germline CDR1 reads SGDLS; CDR2 reads YYNGEE. CDR3 length: 13 amino acids. This chain's CDR3 is CASSVARGETQYF. In DNA, the CDR3 is TGTGCCAGCAGCGTAGCCCGGGGAGAGACCCAGTACTTC. Using reference TRBV9 and TRBJ2-5 for the parts outside the CDR3, the full variable domain is DSGVTQTPKHLITATGQRVTLRCSPRSGDLSVYWYQQSLDQGLQFLIQYYNGEERAKGNILERFSAQQFPDLHSELNLSSLELGDSALYFCASSVARGETQYFGPGTRLLVL.

This clonotype was observed many times. V usage is TRBV7-2 and J usage is TRBJ2-1; D call uncertain. CDR3 length: 12 amino acids. The V gene lost 6 bases and the J gene lost 6 bases, with 9 bases spanning the gap. The germline gives CDR1 SGHTA, CDR2 FQGNSA. The CDR3 DNA follows: TGTGCCAGCAGGATGGGTGGCAATGAGCAGTTCTTC. Its protein is CASRMGGNEQFF.

The chain joins TRBV30 to TRBJ2-4; the D is unclear. Trimming pared 2 bases from V and 0 bases from J, leaving 5 bases between. The CDR3 contains 13 residues. The germline CDR1 and CDR2 sequences are GTSNPN and SVGIG (reference sequence). The CDR3 DNA reads TGTGCCTGGAGTTTGGTAGCCAAAAACATTCAGTACTTC. Translated: CAWSLVAKNIQYF.

This clonotype was seen a few times. V usage is TRBV6-4 and J usage is TRBJ2-3; TRBD2 matches at 9 bases. This CDR3 contains 18 residues. CDR1 and CDR2 (germline): MRHNA, SNTAGT. V shed 8 bases and J 0 bases; nucleotides not matched to a gene: 15. CDR3 loop: CASCLRLAGIISTDTQYF. In DNA form, the CDR3 reads TGTGCCAGCTGTTTGCGTCTAGCGGGAATTATAAGCACAGATACGCAGTATTTT.

The V gene is TRBV4-3, the J gene TRBJ2-1, with 7 bases lining up with TRBD2. Germline CDR1 LGHNA, CDR2 YSLEER. The CDR3 length is 16 residues. V dropped 1 base and J dropped 0; count of bases not matched to a gene: 3. The CDR3 DNA follows: TGCGCCAGCAGCCAAGGGAGCGGGACCTCCTACAATGAGCAGTTCTTC. Protein: CASSQGSGTSYNEQFF.

This clonotype appeared many times. This rearrangement joins TRBV29-1 to TRBJ2-1, with no clear D. V was pared by 5 bases and J by 8 bases, with 10 bases between. The CDR3 runs to 11 residues. Germline V gene lookup returns CDR1 SQVTM and CDR2 ANQGSEA. The CDR3 nucleotides read TGCAGCGTTTTCGGAAGGCATGAGCAGTTCTTC. Protein: CSVFGRHEQFF.

The V gene is TRBV5-1, the J gene TRBJ2-3; D is unclear. Trimming removed 0 bases from V and 4 bases from J, with 12 bases in between. From germline, CDR1 is SGHRS and CDR2 YFSETQ. This CDR3 is 15 amino acids long. The CDR3: CASSLVIVGADTQYF. In DNA form, the CDR3 reads TGCGCCAGCAGCTTGGTTATAGTGGGCGCAGATACGCAGTATTTT.